This T cell receptor beta chain was found in a study of neurological immune-mediated disorders. Study-level findings and limits: The expanded clones of different subjects shared no CDR3 amino acid sequences (suggesting private repertoires in all groups).

This clonotype was picked up a small number of times. The antigen is unknown. The CDR3 loop spans 14 amino acids. Between the trimmed V and J ends, which lost 0 bases and 7 bases, there was a span of 8 bases. CDR1 SGHDT and CDR2 YYEEEE come from the germline V gene. MiXCR, applied by TCRdb to the 5' RACE reads, yields one record per CDR3 protein. The sample lists approximately 80,000 distinct CDR3 sequences, 5.8% occurring once. Described time point: longitudinal time-point 2. J is TRBJ1-6 and V is TRBV5-6, with no clear D. The origin of this receptor is a woman in her fifties or sixties with multiple sclerosis. The specimen was PBMCs. This CDR3 is CASSLETENSPLHF. The CDR3 nucleotides read TGTGCCAGCAGCTTGGAAACGGAGAATTCACCCCTCCACTTT.